Shown below are 21 T cell receptor beta chains from a single sample sequenced in a study of high-grade serous ovarian cancer treatment subgroups. Here immunoSEQ multiplex PCR was the method, and the copy in TCRdb shows in-frame clones only, minus some. The sample carries a few thousand clones, 70% to 80% recorded once. Tumor samples were taken before definitive surgery or chemotherapy. The sample consisted of tumor tissue. These receptors were taken from a human donor with high-grade serous ovarian cancer.

This clone was observed a few times. The chain couples TRBV5-1 to TRBJ2-3; D not certain. The V gene's germline CDR1 is SGHRS and CDR2 YFSETQ. V was clipped by 0 bases and J by 4 bases, with 3 bases between them. The CDR3 is made up of 12 amino acids. DNA of the CDR3: TGCGCCAGCAGCTTGGTTTCAGATACGCAGTATTTT. This sequence encodes CASSLVSDTQYF.

The V gene is TRBV11-1, the J gene TRBJ2-5; D perhaps matches TRBD2 (6 bases). V lost 1 base to trimming and J lost 11 bases, with 17 bases between them. This CDR3 has 14 residues. Germline CDR1 is SGHAT and CDR2 is FQDESV (reference sequence). The CDR3 sequence: CASSLVGGTREQYF. The CDR3 coding sequence is TGTGCCAGCAGCTTAGTGGGGGGAACCCGGGAGCAGTACTTC.

In this sample, this clone turned up a few times. The chain carries TRBV7-9 and TRBJ1-1; 8 bases agree with TRBD1. The CDR3 loop spans 17 amino acids. Trimming took 5 bases from V and 1 from J; bases not matched to a gene: 12. Germline V gene data show CDR1 as SEHNR and CDR2 as FQNEAQ (reference sequence). CDR3 sequence reads: CASSPLLGQGGNTEAFF. The DNA of the CDR3 is TGTGCCAGCAGCCCTCTTCTTGGACAGGGAGGGAACACTGAAGCTTTCTTT.

The rearrangement links TRBV15 to TRBJ2-7; the D gene is possibly TRBD1 (5 bases). This CDR3 contains 15 residues. Germline lookup yields CDR1 LNHNV and CDR2 YYDKDF (reference sequence). Trimming removed 0 bases at V and 6 bases at J, with 15 bases between. The CDR3 loop reads CATSRDRTPLGEQYF. CDR3 coding DNA: TGTGCCACCAGCAGAGATAGGACACCTCTCGGCGAGCAGTACTTC.

The chain is built from TRBV4-2 and TRBJ2-7, with 10 bases fitting TRBD2. Germline-derived CDR1 and CDR2 are LGHNA and YNFKEQ. CDR3 length: 14 residues. V trimming: 2 bases; J trimming: 5 bases; junction bases outside the gene matches: 3. The CDR3 sequence is CASSQSSGSHEQYF. In DNA form, the CDR3 reads TGTGCCAGCAGCCAATCTAGCGGGAGCCACGAGCAGTACTTC.

The genes are TRBV10-3 and TRBJ2-1; 10 positions agree with TRBD2. The CDR3 runs 13 residues. V lost 6 bases and J lost 8; bases outside the gene matches: 4. Per germline, CDR1 ENHRY and CDR2 SYGVKD. CDR3 sequence (DNA): TGTGCCATCAGAGCGGGAGGGCCAGATGAGCAGTTCTTC. Its protein product is CAIRAGGPDEQFF.

The sample holds a few counts of this clone. The V call is TRBV7-3, the J call TRBJ2-7; TRBD2 is a possible D gene (6 bases). Germline V gives CDR1 SGHTA, CDR2 FQGTGA. V shed 0 bases and J shed 10 bases, with 13 bases lying between them. CDR3 length: 13 amino acids. CDR3: CASSLTLTGAQYF. In DNA, the CDR3 is TGTGCCAGCAGCTTAACGTTAACGGGAGCCCAGTACTTC.

The chain has TRBV19 and TRBJ1-2; unclear D gene. Trimming cost V 2 bases and J 4 bases, with 26 bases left between them. Germline V CDR1 and CDR2: LNHDA, SQIVND (reference sequence). The CDR3 length is 19 residues. CDR3 in DNA: TGTGCCAGTAGTATAAAGGCGGTGTGGGCAGCAACCAGAAGCTATGGCTACACCTTC. Its protein is CASSIKAVWAATRSYGYTF.

In this sample, this clone turned up once. The V call is TRBV11-3, the J call TRBJ2-1; no definite D call. The germline V and J ends were trimmed by 5 bases and 10 bases, with 12 bases remaining between them. CDR3 length: 12 amino acids. Germline CDR1 is SGHNT and CDR2 is YENEEA. The CDR3 here is CASSLQEGEQFF. The DNA for the CDR3 is TGTGCCAGCAGCCTCCAGGAAGGAGAGCAGTTCTTC.

This clone was detected only once. The rearrangement uses TRBV4-1 and TRBJ2-3; no reliable D call. Germline V gene data show CDR1 as MGHRA and CDR2 as YSYEKL. The CDR3 extends over 16 amino acids. V gave up 8 bases and J gave up 3 bases, with 21 bases separating them. The CDR3, as DNA: TGCGCCAGCCGTTCATATTGGCTAGAAACGACAGATACGCAGTATTTT. Translated: CASRSYWLETTDTQYF.

The chain is built from TRBV27 and TRBJ2-1, with D possibly being TRBD1 (6 bases). CDR1 MNHEY and CDR2 SMNVEV come from the germline V gene (reference sequence). V lost 7 bases to trimming and J lost 5 bases, with 12 bases between them. The CDR3 has 13 residues. The CDR3 nucleotides are TGTGCCAGCACTTCGGACAGCCACAATGAGCAGTTCTTC. It is translated as CASTSDSHNEQFF.

Written as DNA, the CDR3 is TGTGCCAGCAGCGTGGAGACAGGCTCTGGAAACACCATATATTTT. It codes for CASSVETGSGNTIYF. The chain has TRBV9 and TRBJ1-3; a possible D gene is TRBD1 (6 bases). This CDR3 is 15 amino acids long. V lost 2 bases and J lost 0, with 9 bases in between. Germline V gene sequence: CDR1 SGDLS, CDR2 YYNGEE.

This clone has a handful of counts. V usage is TRBV11-2 and J usage is TRBJ2-7; TRBD2 is a possible D gene (5 bases). CDR3 length equals 16 residues. Trimming shortened V by 5 bases and J by 0 bases, and 17 bases separated the two germline ends. Germline assignment: CDR1 SGHAT and CDR2 FQNNGV. The CDR3 DNA follows: TGTGCCAGCAGCACTAGTCTGGAGGCCCCCTCCTACGAGCAGTACTTC. Residues: CASSTSLEAPSYEQYF.

This sequence joins TRBV4-3 and TRBJ2-3; D is possibly TRBD2 (6 bases). V gave up 4 bases and J gave up 2 bases, with 16 bases separating them. This CDR3 spans 16 amino acids. The germline gives CDR1 LGHNA, CDR2 YSLEER. In DNA, the CDR3 is TGCGCCAGCAGCCTACACGGGACGGACTACACAGATACGCAGTATTTT. Encoded protein: CASSLHGTDYTDTQYF.

The chain joins TRBV7-9 to TRBJ2-1; the match to TRBD2 covers 8 bases. Trimming removed 4 bases from V and 7 bases from J; junction bases left unmatched: 9. The length of the CDR3 is 15 residues. Germline V gene lookup returns CDR1 SEHNR and CDR2 FQNEAQ (reference sequence). The CDR3 DNA sequence: TGTGCCAGCAGCTACGTCCCGGGACTAGAGAATGAGCAGTTCTTC. Residues: CASSYVPGLENEQFF.

The CDR3 region is CASSLDNQPQHF. For the CDR3, the DNA is TGTGCCAGCAGCTTAGACAATCAGCCCCAGCATTTT. The chain uses TRBV7-9 and TRBJ1-5; no reliable D call. The CDR3 is 12 residues long. Trimming took off 1 base at V and 3 bases at J, with 1 base between the two ends. Per germline, CDR1 SEHNR and CDR2 FQNEAQ (reference sequence).

The V and J genes are TRBV5-1 and TRBJ2-5; 14 positions match TRBD2. Germline V lookup: CDR1 SGHRS, CDR2 YFSETQ. J gave up 2 bases and V 4 bases, and 10 bases lay outside the gene matches. The CDR3 spans 18 residues. CDR3 DNA sequence: TGCGCCAGCAGCCAGGGACTAGCGGGAGCCCCAGAGCAAGAGACCCAGTACTTC. Its protein product is CASSQGLAGAPEQETQYF.

This clone came up a few times. This chain uses TRBV4-2 with TRBJ1-2; 8 bases are shared with TRBD1. CDR3 length: 17 residues. Per germline, CDR1 LGHNA and CDR2 YNFKEQ. Trimming cost V 6 bases and J 8 bases; bases outside gene matches: 20. CDR3 bases: TGTGCCAGCAGGCTCAGGTCCGGACAGGGAACAGTGGGGGGCTACACCTTC. It codes for CASRLRSGQGTVGGYTF.

This clone has a handful of counts. CDR3: CASSEAPGVGYTF. DNA of the CDR3: TGTGCCAGCAGTGAAGCACCAGGGGTTGGCTACACCTTC. The rearrangement uses TRBV2 and TRBJ1-2; D is perhaps TRBD1 (6 bases). Germline lookup yields CDR1 SNHLY and CDR2 FYNNEI. With 0 bases removed from V and 7 bases from J, the gap between germline ends came to 9 bases. The CDR3 is 13 residues long.

With respect to this clone: At one end, the junction sequence differs from germline, possibly due to a read error. The V gene is TRBV7-7, the J gene TRBJ2-2; D call uncertain. This CDR3 has 16 amino acids. Germline values: CDR1 SSHAT, CDR2 FNYEAQ (reference sequence). CDR3 sequence (DNA): TGTGCTAGCAGCTTAGGCCGTACAGTCAACACCGGGGAGCTGTTTTTT. As protein: CASSLGRTVNTGELFF.

This clone was seen a handful of times. V is TRBV29-1 and J is TRBJ2-1; weak D call: TRBD2 (5 bases). The V and J ends lost 6 bases and 8 bases respectively, with 11 bases between them. From germline, CDR1 is SQVTM and CDR2 ANQGSEA. This CDR3 comprises 11 residues. The CDR3 DNA is TGCAGCGTACTAGAGGTCGATGAGCAGTTCTTC. It translates to CSVLEVDEQFF.